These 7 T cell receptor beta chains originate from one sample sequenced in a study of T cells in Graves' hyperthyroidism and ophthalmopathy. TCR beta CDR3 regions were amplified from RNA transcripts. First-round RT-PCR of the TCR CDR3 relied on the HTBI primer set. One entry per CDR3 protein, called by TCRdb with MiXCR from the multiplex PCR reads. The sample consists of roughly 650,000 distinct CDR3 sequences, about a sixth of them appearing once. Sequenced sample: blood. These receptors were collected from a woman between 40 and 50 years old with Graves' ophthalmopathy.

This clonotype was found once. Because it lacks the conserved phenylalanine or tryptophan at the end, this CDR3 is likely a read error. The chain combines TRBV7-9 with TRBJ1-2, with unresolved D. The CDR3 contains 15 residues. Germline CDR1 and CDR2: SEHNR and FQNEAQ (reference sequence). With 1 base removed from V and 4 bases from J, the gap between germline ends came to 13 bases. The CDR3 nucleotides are TGTGCCAGCAGCTTAGTCACGAGCTCGGGCTATGGCTACACCATC. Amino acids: CASSLVTSSGYGYTI.

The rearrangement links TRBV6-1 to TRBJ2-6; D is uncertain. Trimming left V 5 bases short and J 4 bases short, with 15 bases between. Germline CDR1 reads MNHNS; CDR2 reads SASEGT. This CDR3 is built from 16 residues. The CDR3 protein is CASSYWMGSGANVLTF. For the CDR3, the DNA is TGTGCCAGCAGTTATTGGATGGGGTCCGGGGCCAACGTCCTGACTTTC.

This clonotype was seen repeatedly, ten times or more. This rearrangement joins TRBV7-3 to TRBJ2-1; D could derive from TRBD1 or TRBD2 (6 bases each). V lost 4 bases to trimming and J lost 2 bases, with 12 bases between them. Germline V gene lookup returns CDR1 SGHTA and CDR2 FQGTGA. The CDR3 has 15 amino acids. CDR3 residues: CASSSLGGTYNEQFF. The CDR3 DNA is TGTGCCAGCAGCTCCCTCGGGGGCACCTACAATGAGCAGTTCTTC.

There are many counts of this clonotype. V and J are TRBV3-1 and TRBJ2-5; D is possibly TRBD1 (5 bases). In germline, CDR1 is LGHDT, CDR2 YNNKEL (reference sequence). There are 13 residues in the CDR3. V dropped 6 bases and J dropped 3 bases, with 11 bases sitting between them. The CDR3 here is CASRADTKETQYF. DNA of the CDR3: TGTGCCAGCAGGGCGGACACTAAAGAGACCCAGTACTTC.

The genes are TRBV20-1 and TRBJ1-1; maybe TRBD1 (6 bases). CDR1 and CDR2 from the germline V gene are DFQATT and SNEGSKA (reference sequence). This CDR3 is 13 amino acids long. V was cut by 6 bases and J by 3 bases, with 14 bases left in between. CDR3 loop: CSARDILDTEAFF. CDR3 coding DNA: TGCAGTGCAAGGGACATTCTCGACACTGAAGCTTTCTTT.

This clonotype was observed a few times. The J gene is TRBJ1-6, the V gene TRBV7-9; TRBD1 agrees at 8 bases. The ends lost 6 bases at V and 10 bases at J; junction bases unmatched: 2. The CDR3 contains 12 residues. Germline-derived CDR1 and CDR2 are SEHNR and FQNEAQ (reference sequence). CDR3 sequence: CASRTGGSPLHF. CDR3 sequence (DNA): TGTGCCAGCAGAACAGGGGGATCACCCCTCCACTTT.

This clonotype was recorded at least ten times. CDR3 nucleotide sequence: TGTGCCAGCAGGACTATCCCTTACGAGCAGTACTTC. Its translation: CASRTIPYEQYF. The chain employs TRBV28 and TRBJ2-7; TRBD2 might be the D (5 bases). The CDR3 loop spans 12 amino acids. The germline CDR1 and CDR2 sequences are MDHEN and SYDVKM. Trimming pared 6 bases from V and 4 bases from J, leaving 10 bases between.